This TCR beta chain was recorded in a study of blood T cells in healthy people across ages. Together with a sample-barcoded 5' primer, a J-beta primer mix was included in a second PCR lasting roughly 7 to 11 cycles. One entry per CDR3 protein, called by TCRdb with MiXCR from the 5' RACE reads. The table shows about 1,400,000 distinct CDR3 sequences, with roughly 60% occurring only once. Total RNA amounts of at least 5.5 micrograms were extracted per sample. CDR1 DFQATT and CDR2 SNEGSKA come from the germline V gene (reference sequence). The CDR3 is 15 residues long. The ends were cut back, 1 base at V and 1 base at J, with 11 bases in the middle. A remark on this clonotype: What it binds is not known.

Study-level results: The diversity estimates, figures obtained from one million T cells, were considered underestimates.

J is TRBJ2-1 and V is TRBV20-1, with unresolved D. The sequence was obtained from a man younger than 35 in good health. The source material was blood. The CDR3 here is CSARGATPSYNEQFF. The CDR3 DNA sequence: TGCAGTGCTAGAGGGGCTACGCCATCCTACAATGAGCAGTTCTTC.